These T cell receptor beta chains were read from a single sample in a study of blood T cell repertoires in COVID-19. TCRdb keeps only in-frame clones here, not all; method: immunoSEQ multiplex PCR. The sample records roughly 260,000 clones, over 80% being singletons. The material sequenced was PBMCs or T cells enriched from blood (not recorded which). The receptors were sampled from a woman aged 30 to 39 with acute COVID-19. The CDR3 runs from the conserved cysteine through the conserved F or W. A D gene is named only where the DNA matches it firmly. Rows may omit the clone size; those that give it use once, few, many or a size class.

clone size,V gene,J gene,D gene,CDR3 protein,CDR3 DNA
few,TRBV21-1,TRBJ1-1,NA,CASSKGGQPDGNTEAFF,TGTGCCAGCAGCAAAGGAGGGCAGCCAGACGGGAACACTGAAGCTTTCTTT
once,TRBV9,TRBJ2-6,NA,CASSKQGGAVGSGANVLTF,TGTGCCAGCAGCAAGCAGGGGGGCGCGGTGGGATCAGGGGCCAACGTCCTGACTTTC
NA,TRBV10-3,TRBJ1-1,NA,CAISGRGSNTEAFF,TGTGCCATCAGTGGTAGGGGGTCGAACACTGAAGCTTTCTTT
NA,TRBV7-6,TRBJ1-1,NA,CASSLLTRGTEAFF,TGTGCCAGCAGCTTACTCACCCGAGGCACTGAAGCTTTCTTT
NA,TRBV28,TRBJ2-7,TRBD1,CASSLILALQGSSYEQYF,TGTGCCAGCAGTTTAATACTCGCCCTACAGGGGTCCTCCTACGAGCAGTACTTC
NA,TRBV6-5,TRBJ2-5,NA,CASSYSAVQETQYF,TGTGCCAGCAGTTACTCGGCGGTCCAAGAGACCCAGTACTTC
NA,TRBV12-3/TRBV12-4,TRBJ1-1,NA,CASSLGAGAFF,TGTGCCAGCAGTTTAGGGGCAGGAGCTTTCTTT
NA,TRBV5-5,TRBJ2-7,TRBD1,CASSWAGTAYEQYF,TGTGCCAGCAGCTGGGCCGGGACAGCGTACGAGCAGTACTTC
NA,TRBV11-3,TRBJ2-2,NA,CASSPTGVTGELFF,TGTGCCAGCAGCCCGACAGGAGTCACCGGGGAGCTGTTTTTT
NA,TRBV7-8,TRBJ1-1,NA,CASSQQQGAEAFF,TGTGCCAGCAGCCAGCAACAGGGCGCTGAAGCTTTCTTT
NA,TRBV20-1,TRBJ1-1,NA,CSARGVPAFF,TGCAGTGCTAGAGGAGTCCCGGCTTTCTTT
NA,TRBV5-1,TRBJ2-7,TRBD1,CASSLANDRVTYEQYF,TGCGCCAGCAGCTTGGCTAATGACAGGGTAACCTACGAGCAGTACTTC
NA,TRBV13,TRBJ2-2,NA,CASSIQGQGTGELFF,TGTGCCAGCAGCATACAGGGTCAGGGCACCGGGGAGCTGTTTTTT
NA,TRBV7-2,TRBJ2-7,TRBD1,CASSFGTGRYEQYF,TGTGCCAGCAGCTTCGGGACAGGGCGGTACGAGCAGTACTTC
NA,TRBV7-9,TRBJ1-2,TRBD1,CASSWGQGQNYGYTF,TGTGCCAGCAGCTGGGGACAGGGCCAGAACTATGGCTACACCTTC
NA,TRBV5-4,TRBJ1-1,NA,CASSLAAGFMNTEAFF,TGTGCCAGCAGCTTGGCCGCGGGGTTCATGAACACTGAAGCTTTCTTT
NA,TRBV24-1,TRBJ2-3,NA,CATSDLRSDTQYF,TGTGCCACCAGTGATTTGCGGTCAGATACGCAGTATTTT
NA,TRBV28,TRBJ1-2,TRBD1,CASKIGTGRGYTF,TGTGCCAGCAAGATCGGGACAGGGCGTGGCTACACCTTC
NA,TRBV6-1,TRBJ1-1,NA,CASSDRVIGAEAFF,TGTGCCAGCAGTGACAGGGTGATAGGAGCTGAAGCTTTCTTT
NA,TRBV6-5,TRBJ1-4,NA,CASSYSLGYEKLFF,TGTGCCAGCAGTTACTCATTGGGCTATGAAAAACTGTTTTTT
NA,TRBV30,TRBJ1-5,TRBD1,CAWTGGRNQPQHF,TGTGCCTGGACAGGGGGACGAAATCAGCCCCAGCATTTT
once,TRBV29-1,TRBJ2-3,TRBD1,CSVRQGPTQYF,TGCAGCGTTCGACAGGGTCCTACGCAGTATTTT
NA,TRBV7-9,TRBJ1-1,TRBD1,CASSLQGVNTEAFF,TGTGCCAGCAGCTTACAGGGGGTAAACACTGAAGCTTTCTTT
many,TRBV7-2,TRBJ1-4,NA,CASSPSPIGKLFF,TGTGCCAGCAGCCCCTCCCCGATCGGAAAACTGTTTTTT
NA,TRBV10-1,TRBJ2-7,NA,CASSPGAGYEQYF,TGCGCCAGCAGCCCCGGAGCGGGCTACGAGCAGTACTTC
NA,TRBV4-3,TRBJ2-7,NA,CASSQDHSYEQYF,TGCGCCAGCAGCCAAGACCACAGCTACGAGCAGTACTTC
NA,TRBV5-5,TRBJ1-6,NA,CASSRGSNSPLHF,TGTGCCAGCAGCCGGGGGAGTAATTCACCCCTCCACTTT
few,TRBV29-1,TRBJ1-5,NA,CSAGVGNQPQHF,TGCAGCGCAGGGGTGGGCAATCAGCCCCAGCATTTT
NA,TRBV6-5,TRBJ2-6,NA,CASRGARVGANVLTF,TGTGCCAGCAGGGGCGCGAGGGTTGGGGCCAACGTCCTGACTTTC
few,TRBV5-5,TRBJ1-1,TRBD1,CASSVPGQGAEAFF,TGTGCCAGCAGCGTACCGGGACAGGGAGCTGAAGCTTTCTTT
NA,TRBV7-9,TRBJ1-4,NA,CASSLVTEVLDEKLFF,TGTGCCAGCAGCTTAGTTACGGAGGTACTTGATGAAAAACTGTTTTTT
NA,TRBV7-9,TRBJ1-3,TRBD1,CASTPGDRENTIYF,TGTGCCAGCACCCCGGGGGACAGAGAAAACACCATATATTTT
NA,TRBV10-3,TRBJ1-5,NA,CAISVSSNQPQHF,TGTGCCATCAGTGTCAGTAGCAATCAGCCCCAGCATTTT
NA,TRBV18,TRBJ1-3,NA,CASSPQEDTIYF,TGTGCCAGCTCACCCCAGGAGGACACCATATATTTT
NA,TRBV7-9,TRBJ1-2,NA,CASSLRSVRVKTNYGYTF,TGTGCCAGCAGCTTACGGTCGGTCAGGGTGAAGACAAACTATGGCTACACCTTC
NA,TRBV6-5,TRBJ1-6,NA,CASRTDRKRFSSLHF,TGTGCCAGCAGAACCGACAGGAAACGTTTTTCCTCCCTCCACTTT
NA,TRBV6-6,TRBJ2-3,TRBD1,CASINRGRTDTQYF,TGTGCCAGCATCAACAGGGGGCGGACAGATACGCAGTATTTT
NA,TRBV10-3,TRBJ1-1,TRBD1,CAITGTENTEAFF,TGTGCCATCACAGGGACAGAGAACACTGAAGCTTTCTTT
NA,TRBV7-6,TRBJ1-5,NA,CASSLVADQPQHF,TGTGCCAGCAGCTTAGTAGCCGATCAGCCCCAGCATTTT
NA,TRBV6-5,TRBJ1-1,NA,CASSYSPVTTEAFF,TGTGCCAGCAGTTACTCTCCGGTAACCACTGAAGCTTTCTTT
NA,TRBV4-2,TRBJ2-5,NA,CASSQGGGSETQYF,TGTGCCAGCAGCCAAGGAGGGGGATCGGAGACCCAGTACTTC
NA,TRBV6-5,TRBJ1-2,TRBD1,CASRTGLFEGYTF,TGTGCCAGCAGGACAGGGTTATTTGAGGGCTACACCTTC
NA,TRBV6-5,TRBJ1-5,TRBD1,CASNSGTGRQPQHF,TGTGCCAGCAATTCCGGGACAGGGCGCCAGCCCCAGCATTTT
NA,TRBV6-2/TRBV6-3,TRBJ2-7,TRBD2,CASSQTSPIYEQYF,TGTGCCAGCAGCCAGACTAGCCCAATCTACGAGCAGTACTTC
NA,TRBV2,TRBJ1-5,NA,CASTGGNQPQHF,TGTGCCAGCACCGGGGGGAATCAGCCCCAGCATTTT
NA,TRBV6-2/TRBV6-3,TRBJ2-7,NA,CASSYSTAGHSYEQYF,TGTGCCAGCAGTTACTCTACGGCGGGGCACTCCTACGAGCAGTACTTC
NA,TRBV3-1/TRBV3-2,TRBJ1-1,NA,CASSQILDGGAFF,TGTGCCAGCAGCCAAATTTTGGACGGGGGGGCTTTCTTT
NA,TRBV27,TRBJ2-7,NA,CASSLFGDSYEQYF,TGTGCCAGCAGTTTATTCGGGGATTCCTACGAGCAGTACTTC
once,TRBV7-8,TRBJ1-5,TRBD1,CASSIYRGGNQPQHF,TGTGCCAGCAGCATATACAGGGGGGGCAATCAGCCCCAGCATTTT
NA,TRBV6-1,TRBJ2-3,TRBD1,CASSESTGVGGTDTQYF,TGTGCCAGCAGTGAATCAACAGGGGTCGGTGGCACAGATACGCAGTATTTT
few,TRBV4-2,TRBJ2-1,TRBD1,CASSQAGGQVEEFF,TGTGCCAGCAGCCAAGCGGGTGGACAGGTCGAGGAGTTCTTC
NA,TRBV11-2,TRBJ2-2,NA,CASSQELDYHPLNTGELFF,TGTGCCAGCAGCCAAGAACTGGACTACCATCCCTTGAACACCGGGGAGCTGTTTTTT
NA,TRBV3-1/TRBV3-2,TRBJ1-1,NA,CASSQVRGTEAFF,TGTGCCAGCAGCCAGGTCCGGGGGACTGAAGCTTTCTTT
NA,TRBV19,TRBJ1-2,TRBD1,CASSIVRTGPYGYTF,TGTGCCAGTAGTATAGTCAGGACAGGGCCCTATGGCTACACCTTC
NA,TRBV5-1,TRBJ2-7,NA,CASSRLDRRDEQYF,TGCGCCAGCAGCCGACTAGACAGAAGAGACGAGCAGTACTTC
NA,TRBV18,TRBJ1-5,NA,CASSGRQANQPQHF,TGTGCCAGCTCCGGGCGACAGGCCAATCAGCCCCAGCATTTT
NA,TRBV4-1,TRBJ1-1,NA,CASSQDVAGGTEAFF,TGCGCCAGCAGCCAAGATGTGGCGGGGGGCACTGAAGCTTTCTTT
NA,TRBV5-5,TRBJ1-1,NA,CASSLNTEAFF,TGTGCCAGCAGTTTAAACACTGAAGCTTTCTTT